Below are 31 T cell receptor beta chains sequenced from a single sample in a study of blood T cell repertoires in COVID-19. Sequenced by immunoSEQ multiplex PCR; TCRdb stores in-frame clones only, minus some. The sample shows 100,000 to 150,000 clones, about 80% of them seen only once. Source material: peripheral blood. These receptors came from a woman between 50 and 59 years old with acute or convalescent COVID-19.

The CDR3 reads CSVEEFVGQSSYNEQFF. The CDR3 nucleotides are TGCAGCGTTGAGGAATTTGTGGGACAAAGCTCCTACAATGAGCAGTTCTTC. The chain uses TRBV29-1 and TRBJ2-1; possibly TRBD1 for D (6 bases). Germline V gene sequence: CDR1 SQVTM, CDR2 ANQGSEA. The CDR3 is 17 residues long. V lost 3 bases to trimming and J lost 0 bases, with 18 bases between them.

V usage is TRBV5-1 and J usage is TRBJ1-1; the D is unclear. The CDR3 extends over 15 amino acids. Germline V CDR1 and CDR2: SGHRS, YFSETQ. V was pared by 3 bases and J by 4 bases, with 16 bases between. The CDR3 sequence is CASSSNPLSGTEAFF. The CDR3 nucleotides read TGCGCCAGCAGCTCGAATCCCCTGAGCGGCACTGAAGCTTTCTTT.

The chain carries TRBV11-2 and TRBJ2-5; D possibly corresponds to TRBD2 (5 bases). V was pared by 0 bases and J by 5 bases, with 10 bases between. Germline V gene sequence: CDR1 SGHAT, CDR2 FQNNGV. The CDR3 covers 14 residues. The CDR3 DNA reads as TGTGCCAGCAGCTTAGATCTCTGGGAGGAGACCCAGTACTTC. It yields the protein CASSLDLWEETQYF. The full variable domain, its missing parts supplied by reference TRBV11-2 and TRBJ2-5, is EAGVAQSPRYKIIEKRQSVAFWCNPISGHATLYWYQQILGQGPKLLIQFQNNGVVDDSQLPKDRFSAERLKGVDSTLKIQPAKLEDSAVYLCASSLDLWEETQYFGPGTRLLVL.

The chain joins TRBV19 to TRBJ2-7; 9 bases fit TRBD1. With V trimmed by 1 base and J by 3 bases, 7 bases remained unmatched. Germline CDR1 is LNHDA and CDR2 is SQIVND (reference sequence). This CDR3 spans 16 amino acids. The chain's CDR3 is CASSIVGTGTDYEQYF. DNA for the CDR3: TGTGCCAGTAGTATAGTGGGGACAGGGACCGACTACGAGCAGTACTTC. Using reference TRBV19 and TRBJ2-7 for the parts outside the CDR3, the full variable domain is DGGITQSPKYLFRKEGQNVTLSCEQNLNHDAMYWYRQDPGQGLRLIYYSQIVNDFQKGDIAEGYSVSREKKESFPLTVTSAQKNPTAFYLCASSIVGTGTDYEQYFGPGTRLTVT.

The rearrangement uses TRBV10-3 and TRBJ1-2, with D unclear. The length of the CDR3 is 15 residues. V was cut by 0 bases and J by 4 bases, with 12 bases left in between. Germline V gene data show CDR1 as ENHRY and CDR2 as SYGVKD. This chain's CDR3 is CAISESPQEGYGYTF. The CDR3 region has the DNA TGTGCCATCAGTGAGTCACCCCAGGAGGGCTATGGCTACACCTTC.

This clone was found a few times. The chain joins TRBV6-5 to TRBJ2-3; a weak D match, TRBD2 (6 bases). Germline V gene sequence: CDR1 MNHEY, CDR2 SVGAGI. The CDR3 is made up of 13 amino acids. Between the trimmed V and J ends, which lost 8 bases and 4 bases, there was a span of 13 bases. The CDR3 sequence is CASRRGFPDTQYF. Written as DNA, the CDR3 is TGTGCCAGCCGCCGGGGGTTCCCAGATACGCAGTATTTT.

This clone has only a few counts. The chain combines TRBV28 with TRBJ1-5, with D possibly matching TRBD1 (5 bases). The CDR3 consists of 16 residues. Germline-derived CDR1 and CDR2 are MDHEN and SYDVKM. V lost 3 bases to trimming and J lost 0 bases, with 12 bases between them. This CDR3 reads CASSFIGAHSNQPQHF. Written as DNA, the CDR3 is TGTGCCAGCAGTTTTATTGGGGCTCATAGCAATCAGCCCCAGCATTTT.

The V and J genes are TRBV21-1 and TRBJ2-7; the DNA was not compared with TRBD1, the D call given in the table. TRBV21-1 is noted as a pseudogene. The CDR3 is 13 amino acids. In DNA form, the CDR3 reads TGTGCCAGCGAGAAATACAGGGACTACGAGCAGTACTTC. It translates to CASEKYRDYEQYF.

DNA of the CDR3: TGTGCCAGCAGCATTAGCGGGAGAGGCTACGAGCAGTACTTC. The encoded protein is CASSISGRGYEQYF. This rearrangement joins TRBV3-1 (or the pseudogene TRBV3-2) to TRBJ2-7; 9 bases agree with TRBD2. V shed 5 bases, J shed 3 bases, and the junction held 5 bases outside the gene matches. The CDR3 contains 14 residues. Per germline, CDR1 LGHDT and CDR2 YNNKEL (reference sequence).

The rearrangement uses TRBV18 and TRBJ1-3; D is undetermined. Looked up from germline, CDR1 is KGHSH and CDR2 is LQKENI. With 6 bases removed from V and 0 bases from J, the gap between germline ends came to 12 bases. The CDR3 has 15 amino acids. The DNA of the CDR3 is TGTGCCAGCTCTCCGCCAGGTACCTCTGGAAACACCATATATTTT. This gives the protein CASSPPGTSGNTIYF.

The rearrangement joins TRBV10-3 to TRBJ1-2; 7 nucleotides match TRBD1. CDR3 length: 14 residues. With 3 bases clipped from V and 7 bases from J, the junction kept 8 bases outside the gene matches. Germline-derived CDR1 and CDR2 are ENHRY and SYGVKD. The CDR3 region is CAISEPTGAGGYTF. CDR3 nucleotide sequence: TGTGCCATCAGTGAACCCACAGGGGCGGGTGGCTACACCTTC.

This clone was seen a single time. The chain is built from TRBV7-3 and TRBJ1-2, with TRBD1 matching over 7 bases. The CDR3 extends over 14 amino acids. From germline, CDR1 is SGHTA and CDR2 FQGTGA. Trimming cost V 5 bases and J 8 bases; bases outside gene matches: 11. In nucleotides, the CDR3 is TGTGCCAGCAGCCTCTCGACAGGGAAGGAGGGCTACACCTTC. Its translation is CASSLSTGKEGYTF.

The genes are TRBV28 and TRBJ1-2, with D possibly matching TRBD1 (5 bases). Germline V gene data show CDR1 as MDHEN and CDR2 as SYDVKM. The CDR3 totals 15 residues. V lost 5 bases and J 2 bases, leaving 15 bases between the germline ends. The CDR3, as DNA: TGTGCCAGCAGTCGGGGGGACGGAAAAAACTATGGCTACACCTTC. It specifies CASSRGDGKNYGYTF.

This sequence joins TRBV28 and TRBJ1-2; TRBD1 is a possible D gene (6 bases). The CDR3 consists of 15 residues. V was shortened by 7 bases and J by 10 bases, with 25 bases between the two germline ends. Germline loops: CDR1 MDHEN, CDR2 SYDVKM. Written as DNA, the CDR3 is TGTGCCAGCAACTTACAGGGAACCAAAAGGTCGGCCTACACCTTC. Amino acid sequence: CASNLQGTKRSAYTF.

The chain links TRBV29-1 to TRBJ2-1; 10 nucleotides line up with TRBD2. V shed 7 bases and J 0 bases; nucleotides not matched to a gene: 6. Germline CDR1 and CDR2: SQVTM and ANQGSEA. The CDR3 runs 15 residues. The CDR3 DNA is TGCAGCGCCCTAGCGGGGGCGAGCTCCTACAATGAGCAGTTCTTC. Its translation is CSALAGASSYNEQFF.

The chain joins TRBV25-1 to TRBJ1-1; no definite D call. Germline V lookup: CDR1 MGHDK, CDR2 SYGVNS. The CDR3 length is 14 residues. V lost 1 base to trimming and J lost 1 base, with 7 bases between them. CDR3 nucleotides: TGTGCCAGCAGTGAATGGTCACAGAACACTGAAGCTTTCTTT. Translated: CASSEWSQNTEAFF.

This clone has only one observation. This sequence joins TRBV6-5 and TRBJ2-5; D unresolved. Germline V gene lookup returns CDR1 MNHEY and CDR2 SVGAGI. V was clipped by 0 bases and J by 1 base, with 12 bases between them. This CDR3 has 16 residues. The CDR3 protein is CASSYSHGETQETQYF. DNA of the CDR3: TGTGCCAGCAGTTACTCGCACGGAGAGACCCAAGAGACCCAGTACTTC.

The chain uses TRBV5-1 and TRBJ2-1, with D maybe TRBD2 (6 bases). Per the germline V gene, CDR1 is SGHRS and CDR2 is YFSETQ. With 3 bases removed from V and 6 bases from J, the gap between germline ends came to 16 bases. The CDR3 is 15 residues long. The CDR3 loop is CASSSGPLGGNEQFF. CDR3 DNA: TGCGCCAGCAGCTCGGGACCCCTGGGGGGCAATGAGCAGTTCTTC.

This CDR3 is CASSLLGGKNEKLFF. The CDR3 nucleotides are TGCGCCAGCAGCTTGCTAGGGGGTAAAAATGAAAAACTGTTTTTT. V gene TRBV5-1 combines with J gene TRBJ1-4; TRBD1 is a possible D gene (6 bases). Trimming shortened V by 1 base and J by 5 bases, and 12 bases separated the two germline ends. The V gene's germline CDR1 is SGHRS and CDR2 YFSETQ. The CDR3 has 15 amino acids.

The CDR3 loop reads CASSEETGYYGNTIYF. The CDR3 region has the DNA TGTGCCAGCAGCGAAGAGACAGGGTATTACGGAAACACCATATATTTT. This chain links TRBV9 with TRBJ1-3; the match to TRBD1 covers 7 bases. Germline values: CDR1 SGDLS, CDR2 YYNGEE. CDR3 length equals 16 residues. V was clipped by 3 bases and J by 4 bases; unmatched bases: 10. The entire variable domain, with the rest obtained from reference TRBV9 and TRBJ1-3, is as follows: DSGVTQTPKHLITATGQRVTLRCSPRSGDLSVYWYQQSLDQGLQFLIQYYNGEERAKGNILERFSAQQFPDLHSELNLSSLELGDSALYFCASSEETGYYGNTIYFGEGSWLTVV.

The chain uses TRBV5-1 and TRBJ2-3; 7 nucleotides line up with TRBD2. Germline V CDR1 and CDR2: SGHRS, YFSETQ. The ends lost 4 bases at V and 3 bases at J; junction bases unmatched: 5. The CDR3 has 14 residues. The CDR3 region is CASSRGGKTDTQYF. Here the CDR3 DNA reads TGCGCCAGCAGCAGGGGAGGGAAGACAGATACGCAGTATTTT. The full variable domain, in which reference TRBV5-1 and TRBJ2-3 provide the parts outside the CDR3, is KAGVTQTPRYLIKTRGQQVTLSCSPISGHRSVSWYQQTPGQGLQFLFEYFSETQRNKGNFPGRFSGRQFSNSRSEMNVSTLELGDSALYLCASSRGGKTDTQYFGPGTRLTVL.

CDR3 bases: TGTGCCAGCAGCTTGGGCGGGTTTAGCTCCTACGAGCAGTACTTC. Protein: CASSLGGFSSYEQYF. This chain connects TRBV5-4 to TRBJ2-7; tentative D call: TRBD2 (5 bases). This CDR3 is 15 amino acids long. With 0 bases removed from V and 0 bases from J, the gap between germline ends came to 10 bases. The germline CDR1 and CDR2 sequences are SGHNT and YYREEE (reference sequence).

This clone was observed a handful of times. The chain links TRBV27 to TRBJ1-6, with D maybe TRBD1 (5 bases). V was shortened by 2 bases and J by 13 bases, with 15 bases between the two germline ends. Germline lookup yields CDR1 MNHEY and CDR2 SMNVEV (reference sequence). This CDR3 spans 14 amino acids. CDR3 sequence reads: CASSLDSYTSPLHF. CDR3 sequence (DNA): TGTGCCAGCAGTTTAGACAGCTATACTTCTCCCCTCCACTTT.

This clone was observed a few times. V gene TRBV4-2 combines with J gene TRBJ1-1; D not certain. Per the germline V gene, CDR1 is LGHNA and CDR2 is YNFKEQ. The CDR3 has 13 residues. V lost 0 bases and J 8 bases, leaving 10 bases between the germline ends. The CDR3 spells CASSQDVEAEAFF. The CDR3 DNA reads TGTGCCAGCAGCCAAGATGTGGAGGCGGAAGCTTTCTTT.

Remarks on this clone: This sample includes further DNA sequences coding for the same CDR3. The V and J genes are TRBV18 and TRBJ1-2, with a weak D call TRBD1 (5 bases). CDR3 length: 13 amino acids. Deletions cut 2 bases from V and 3 bases from J, with 7 bases between. Germline-derived CDR1 and CDR2 are KGHSH and LQKENI. CDR3: CASSPSGDYGYTF. The DNA for the CDR3 is TGTGCCAGCTCACCATCGGGGGACTATGGCTACACCTTC.

This chain joins TRBV14 and TRBJ1-2, with D tentatively TRBD1 (5 bases). Germline V gene data show CDR1 as SGHDN and CDR2 as FVKESK. The germline V and J ends were trimmed by 0 bases and 4 bases, with 12 bases remaining between them. CDR3 length: 15 amino acids. The CDR3 reads CASSQDPLRAYGYTF. Written as DNA, the CDR3 is TGTGCCAGCAGCCAAGATCCGCTCAGGGCCTATGGCTACACCTTC.

The chain employs TRBV21-1 and TRBJ2-7; the D call of TRBD1 is as the table states it, not checked on the DNA. TRBV21-1 represents a pseudogene. This CDR3 is 16 amino acids long. The CDR3, as DNA: TGTGCCAGCAGCACTCGGACGGGACAGGGGACCTACGAGCAGTACTTC. Amino acid sequence: CASSTRTGQGTYEQYF.

V is TRBV5-1 and J is TRBJ2-7; 9 nucleotides align to TRBD1. The J segment lost 5 bases and the V segment lost 5 bases, leaving 5 bases of the junction unmatched. The CDR3 contains 13 residues. Germline V gene lookup returns CDR1 SGHRS and CDR2 YFSETQ. The chain's CDR3 is CASSGTGGNEQYF. CDR3 sequence (DNA): TGCGCCAGCAGTGGTACAGGGGGCAACGAGCAGTACTTC. The full variable domain, its missing parts supplied by reference TRBV5-1 and TRBJ2-7, is KAGVTQTPRYLIKTRGQQVTLSCSPISGHRSVSWYQQTPGQGLQFLFEYFSETQRNKGNFPGRFSGRQFSNSRSEMNVSTLELGDSALYLCASSGTGGNEQYFGPGTRLTVT.

The chain recombines TRBV5-6 with TRBJ2-2, with D perhaps matching TRBD2 (5 bases). Per germline, CDR1 SGHDT and CDR2 YYEEEE. The ends were cut back, 1 base at V and 7 bases at J, with 8 bases in the middle. CDR3 size: 13 residues. Here the CDR3 reads CASSLRGGGELFF. The CDR3 region has the DNA TGTGCCAGCAGCTTGCGGGGTGGCGGGGAGCTGTTTTTT.

The chain links TRBV27 to TRBJ2-7, with TRBD1 matching 9 bases. The CDR3 consists of 16 residues. Germline V gene lookup returns CDR1 MNHEY and CDR2 SMNVEV (reference sequence). V lost 6 bases, J lost 6 bases, and 15 bases stayed unmatched. The CDR3 loop reads CASRNDGQGPTGEQYF. CDR3 bases: TGTGCCAGCAGAAACGATGGACAGGGGCCCACAGGCGAGCAGTACTTC.

The V call is TRBV11-2, the J call TRBJ1-2, with TRBD1 as a possible D gene (6 bases). V lost 5 bases, J lost 3 bases, and 10 bases lay in between. The CDR3 loop spans 13 amino acids. Germline CDR1 and CDR2: SGHAT and FQNNGV. The CDR3 nucleotides are TGTGCCAGCAGCCAACAGGGAGACTATGGCTACACCTTC. The encoded protein is CASSQQGDYGYTF.